Each of the 20 T cell receptor beta chains below was sequenced from the same sample in a study of vaccination effects on CD4 cells after COVID-19. Subsequent to 10 days of culture, CD4+ T cells were isolated. Produced via immunoSEQ multiplex PCR; TCRdb's table is partial and in-frame only. The sample shows about 58,000 clones, over 60% of them seen only once. For these TCRs, the target antigens are not known. The source was CD4+ T cells from PBMCs cultured without peptide, collected before COVID-19 vaccination. These receptors all stem from a human donor who received a COVID-19 vaccine.

The chain couples TRBV6-5 to TRBJ1-5; 11 bases map to TRBD1. Germline CDR1 MNHEY, CDR2 SVGAGI. This CDR3 has 15 residues. Trimming cost V 8 bases and J 6 bases; bases outside gene matches: 9. CDR3 DNA sequence: TGTGCCAGCCGCCGGGACAGGGGGATTGGTCAGCCCCAGCATTTT. Translating it yields CASRRDRGIGQPQHF.

This chain links TRBV10-3 with TRBJ2-7; TRBD2 is a possible D gene (5 bases). V was pared by 0 bases and J by 2 bases, with 8 bases between. This CDR3 has 14 amino acids. Germline loops: CDR1 ENHRY, CDR2 SYGVKD. The CDR3, as DNA: TGTGCCATCAGTGAGTCGAGGGTAACCTACGAGCAGTACGTC. This translates into CAISESRVTYEQYV.

This clone appeared a few times. V usage is TRBV5-6 and J usage is TRBJ1-3, with D unresolved. The length of the CDR3 is 15 residues. CDR1 and CDR2 from the germline V gene are SGHDT and YYEEEE. V was cut by 5 bases and J by 0 bases, with 12 bases left in between. CDR3 nucleotides: TGTGCCAGCAGTTATGGCCGGGGCTCTGGAAACACCATATATTTT. This encodes CASSYGRGSGNTIYF.

V is TRBV7-3 and J is TRBJ2-1; no reliable D call. CDR3 length: 11 residues. Trimming shortened V by 2 bases and J by 10 bases, and 6 bases separated the two germline ends. Germline V gene sequence: CDR1 SGHTA, CDR2 FQGTGA. This CDR3 is CASSLGREQFF. The DNA of the CDR3 is TGTGCCAGCAGCTTAGGTCGAGAGCAGTTCTTC.

This clone was seen a single time. The chain links TRBV9 to TRBJ2-1; perhaps D is TRBD1 or TRBD2 (5 bases each). Trimming removed 0 bases from V and 8 bases from J, with 18 bases in between. The germline gives CDR1 SGDLS, CDR2 YYNGEE. The CDR3 totals 16 residues. This chain's CDR3 is CASSVGAGWGMDEQFF. CDR3 DNA: TGTGCCAGCAGCGTAGGTGCAGGGTGGGGGATGGATGAGCAGTTCTTC.

CDR3 loop: CASSERTGTVQETQYF. The CDR3 nucleotides read TGCGCCAGCAGCGAGCGGACAGGGACAGTACAAGAGACCCAGTACTTC. This chain connects TRBV5-1 to TRBJ2-5, with 8 bases that match TRBD1. Trimming at V came to 4 bases and at J to 2 bases, leaving 10 bases not matched to a gene. The CDR3 has 16 amino acids. Germline V gene data show CDR1 as SGHRS and CDR2 as YFSETQ.

The chain links TRBV6-1 to TRBJ1-2; D is undetermined. V was trimmed by 1 base and J by 4 bases, leaving 4 bases between them. The CDR3 has 12 amino acids. Germline V gives CDR1 MNHNS, CDR2 SASEGT. The CDR3 loop reads CASSEGGYGYTF. Written as DNA, the CDR3 is TGTGCCAGCAGTGAAGGGGGCTATGGCTACACCTTC.

The chain uses TRBV28 and TRBJ1-4; unclear D gene. Between the trimmed V and J ends, which lost 4 bases and 8 bases, there was a span of 14 bases. CDR1 is MDHEN, CDR2 SYDVKM, per germline. This CDR3 spans 14 amino acids. The CDR3 coding sequence is TGTGCCAGCAGTTCAGGACCATTTGCGGAAAAACTGTTTTTT. Translation gives CASSSGPFAEKLFF.

The V and J genes are TRBV24-1 and TRBJ2-3, with unresolved D. V was trimmed by 0 bases and J by 6 bases, leaving 9 bases between them. The CDR3 runs to 14 residues. CDR1 KGHDR and CDR2 SFDVKD come from the germline V gene. The CDR3 DNA sequence: TGTGCCACCAGTGATTTGCCGATAGGGGATACGCAGTATTTT. Amino acid sequence: CATSDLPIGDTQYF.

J is TRBJ1-5 and V is TRBV5-1; 7 nucleotides match TRBD1. The CDR3 has 15 amino acids. CDR1 and CDR2 (germline): SGHRS, YFSETQ. Trimming cost V 4 bases and J 4 bases; bases outside gene matches: 8. The CDR3: CASSLSGQQNQPQHF. CDR3 nucleotide sequence: TGCGCCAGCAGCCTCTCGGGACAGCAAAATCAGCCCCAGCATTTT.

The J gene is TRBJ2-2, the V gene TRBV18, with D possibly being TRBD2 (6 bases). CDR1 KGHSH and CDR2 LQKENI come from the germline V gene. Trimming took 3 bases from V and 7 from J, leaving 12 bases between them. The CDR3 is made up of 14 amino acids. The CDR3 region has the DNA TGTGCCAGCTCACCCCGGGGACTTCACGGGGAGCTGTTTTTT. This gives the protein CASSPRGLHGELFF.

The chain couples TRBV6-6 to TRBJ1-5, with D uncertain. Per germline, CDR1 MNHNY and CDR2 SVGAGI (reference sequence). V was pared by 3 bases and J by 0 bases, with 6 bases between. This CDR3 is built from 14 residues. CDR3 amino acids: CASSYQSSNQPQHF. The CDR3 DNA reads TGTGCCAGCAGTTATCAAAGTAGCAATCAGCCCCAGCATTTT.

The chain is built from TRBV28 and TRBJ1-3, with 8 bases that match TRBD1. CDR3 length: 14 amino acids. CDR1 is MDHEN and CDR2 is SYDVKM in the germline V gene. The J segment lost 4 bases and the V segment lost 6 bases, leaving 5 bases of the junction unmatched. CDR3 sequence: CASSTGGEGNTIYF. DNA for the CDR3: TGTGCCAGCAGCACAGGGGGGGAAGGAAACACCATATATTTT.

This sequence joins TRBV29-1 and TRBJ1-6; D is possibly TRBD1 (6 bases). Germline assignment: CDR1 SQVTM and CDR2 ANQGSEA. Between the trimmed V and J ends, which lost 6 bases and 6 bases, there was a span of 12 bases. CDR3 length equals 13 residues. The CDR3: CSVQGTANSPLHF. The CDR3 DNA is TGCAGCGTCCAGGGGACCGCTAATTCACCCCTCCACTTT. Full variable domain (outside the CDR3, taken from reference TRBV29-1 and TRBJ1-6): SAVISQKPSRDICQRGTSLTIQCQVDSQVTMMFWYRQQPGQSLTLIATANQGSEATYESGFVIDKFPISRPNLTFSTLTVSNMSPEDSSIYLCSVQGTANSPLHFGNGTRLTVT.

V is TRBV7-3 and J is TRBJ1-3; D is unresolved. This CDR3 region has 13 residues. Trimming took off 10 bases at V and 4 bases at J, with 14 bases between the two ends. Germline CDR1 and CDR2: SGHTA and FQGTGA. The chain's CDR3 is CATGLPGGNTIYF. CDR3 sequence (DNA): TGTGCCACCGGCTTACCAGGAGGAAACACCATATATTTT.

This clone was detected only once. The genes are TRBV9 and TRBJ2-4, with D possibly TRBD2 on 5 matching bases. CDR1 and CDR2 from the germline V gene are SGDLS and YYNGEE. Between the trimmed V and J ends, which lost 0 bases and 7 bases, there was a span of 14 bases. CDR3 size: 15 residues. CDR3: CASSVGLGSRNIQYF. The CDR3, as DNA: TGTGCCAGCAGCGTAGGGCTGGGGAGCCGGAACATTCAGTACTTC.

This clone was recorded a few times. The gene calls are TRBV5-4 and TRBJ2-5; 7 bases are shared with TRBD1. The ends lost 4 bases at V and 3 bases at J; junction bases unmatched: 3. CDR1 SGHNT and CDR2 YYREEE come from the germline V gene (reference sequence). The CDR3 covers 13 residues. CDR3 residues: CASSQDRKETQYF. CDR3 nucleotide sequence: TGTGCCAGCAGCCAGGACAGGAAAGAGACCCAGTACTTC. Looking up the rest from reference TRBV5-4 and TRBJ2-5 gives the full variable domain: ETGVTQSPTHLIKTRGQQVTLRCSSQSGHNTVSWYQQALGQGPQFIFQYYREEENGRGNFPPRFSGLQFPNYSSELNVNALELDDSALYLCASSQDRKETQYFGPGTRLLVL.

V usage is TRBV5-1 and J usage is TRBJ2-1; D remains ambiguous. Trimming left V 4 bases short and J 8 bases short, with 19 bases between. Germline CDR1 reads SGHRS; CDR2 reads YFSETQ. CDR3 length: 15 amino acids. CDR3 sequence: CASSEWAPSDHEQFF. The CDR3 coding sequence is TGCGCCAGCAGCGAATGGGCCCCTTCCGACCATGAGCAGTTCTTC.

The chain links TRBV5-1 to TRBJ2-5; 8 bases are shared with TRBD2. The CDR3 contains 14 residues. CDR1 is SGHRS, CDR2 YFSETQ, per germline. V lost 5 bases, J lost 2 bases, and 5 bases stayed unmatched. The CDR3 DNA reads TGCGCCAGCAGTACCGGCGGGGGGCAAGAGACCCAGTACTTC. Its protein is CASSTGGGQETQYF.

This rearrangement joins TRBV6-1 to TRBJ1-1; a possible D gene is TRBD1 (5 bases). V was shortened by 3 bases and J by 6 bases, with 17 bases between the two germline ends. Per germline, CDR1 MNHNS and CDR2 SASEGT. This CDR3 is built from 15 residues. The CDR3 sequence is CASSDMPLMTAEAFF. DNA for the CDR3: TGTGCCAGCAGTGATATGCCGTTGATGACAGCTGAAGCTTTCTTT.